What follows is one T cell receptor beta chain and its context. The target antigen is unknown. Doses given second, at about 4 or about 12 weeks, were pooled. This CDR3 has 18 amino acids. Trimming took off 4 bases at V and 0 bases at J, with 19 bases between the two ends. CDR1 and CDR2 (germline): MDHEN, SYDVKM. This table comes from immunoSEQ multiplex PCR, and its TCRdb copy is limited to in-frame clones, with some not included. The table shows 110,000 or so clones, with roughly 89% occurring only once. This sample was taken from a study of T cell responses to AZD1222 COVID-19 vaccine. Study results and caveats: Most donors were white British, females outnumbered males, and clonal diversity was possibly underestimated. Baseline serology detected seropositivity in only six AZD1222 recipients.

The chain couples TRBV28 to TRBJ2-1, with D perhaps TRBD2 (6 bases). The receptor's source is an adult who received the AZD1222 COVID-19 vaccine. The specimen comprised peripheral blood, sampled 28 days after the second AZD1222 dose. This CDR3 is CASSSRRLAVASYNEQFF. CDR3 sequence (DNA): TGTGCCAGCAGTTCGAGACGATTAGCGGTTGCCTCCTACAATGAGCAGTTCTTC. Filled out from reference TRBV28 and TRBJ2-1, the complete variable domain reads DVKVTQSSRYLVKRTGEKVFLECVQDMDHENMFWYRQDPGLGLRLIYFSYDVKMKEKGDIPEGYSVSREKKERFSLILESASTNQTSMYLCASSSRRLAVASYNEQFFGPGTRLTVL.